This paragraph reports one T cell receptor (beta chain). As yet, its antigen is unknown. The record originates from a study of T cell responses to AZD1222 COVID-19 vaccine. For the study at large: Some second doses came at about 4 weeks and others at about 12 weeks; these were pooled.

The protocol was immunoSEQ multiplex PCR, while the TCRdb copy is restricted to in-frame clones and leaves out a portion. Seen here are about 120,000 clones, 70% to 90% observed once, and the top ten hold under 4.5%. Regarding the study as a whole: Targeting of unmutated variant regions was reportedly seen in nearly half of spike-specific TCRs.

The specimen comprised peripheral blood, sampled on day 0 of AZD1222 vaccination. The sequence was collected from an adult in good health.

Here the CDR3 DNA reads TGTGCCATCACCCCCCGGGGGCTAAACACTGAAGCTTTCTTT. It encodes CAITPRGLNTEAFF. The chain links TRBV10-3 to TRBJ1-1; D is perhaps TRBD1 (6 bases). The germline gives CDR1 ENHRY, CDR2 SYGVKD. Trimming removed 7 bases at V and 2 bases at J, with 14 bases between. This CDR3 has 14 residues.